This T cell receptor beta chain emerged from a study of cytomegalovirus exposure and HLA in healthy donors. Notes on the study in general: Versus the roughly 700-donor mean, an Asian-associated ancestry cluster reportedly showed fewer N-insertions in a later analysis.

Researchers ran the PCR with 60 Vbeta and 13 Jbeta primers. The data were produced by immunoSEQ multiplex PCR, yet TCRdb's version contains in-frame clones alone and is incomplete. The profile shows 120,000 to 150,000 clones, 76% of them singletons. Details on this clone: No antigen is known for it.

CDR3 length: 12 residues. With 3 bases removed from V and 5 bases from J, the gap between germline ends came to 5 bases. Germline V gene sequence: CDR1 SEHNR, CDR2 FQNEAQ (reference sequence). The clonotype comes from a woman between 40 and 50 years old in good health and CMV-seronegative. The sample consisted of PBMCs. The rearrangement links TRBV7-9 to TRBJ1-5, with no clear D. The CDR3 coding sequence is TGTGCCAGCAGCTTCTCGGATCAGCCCCAGCATTTT. This sequence encodes CASSFSDQPQHF.